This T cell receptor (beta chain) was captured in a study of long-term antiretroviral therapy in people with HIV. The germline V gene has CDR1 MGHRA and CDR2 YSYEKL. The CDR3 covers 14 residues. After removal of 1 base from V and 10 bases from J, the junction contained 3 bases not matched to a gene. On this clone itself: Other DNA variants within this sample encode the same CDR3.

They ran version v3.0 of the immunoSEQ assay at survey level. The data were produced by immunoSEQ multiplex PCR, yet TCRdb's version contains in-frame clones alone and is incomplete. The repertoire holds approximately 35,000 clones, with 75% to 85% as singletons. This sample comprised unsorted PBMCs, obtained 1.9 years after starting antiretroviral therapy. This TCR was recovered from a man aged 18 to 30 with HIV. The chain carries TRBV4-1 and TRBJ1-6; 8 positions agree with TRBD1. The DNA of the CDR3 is TGCGCCAGCAGCCAAGCAGGGGGCGGATCACCCCTCCACTTT. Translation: CASSQAGGGSPLHF.